This is a list of T cell receptor beta chains from one sample in a study. TCRdb used MiXCR to reprocess the RT-PCR reads, holding one entry per CDR3 protein. Of more than 550,000 distinct CDR3 sequences listed, over 12% are singletons. The sequenced material came from memory CD4+ T cells from blood. The receptors derive from a female donor in good health, serving as a healthy control. Both conserved end residues are part of each CDR3. D genes are given only for firm matches. Part of the rows lack a size; the others show once, few, many or a class for expanded clones.

j_call,v_call,d_call,clone_size,cdr3_nt,cdr3_aa
TRBJ2-1,TRBV7-9,.,few,TGTGCCAGCAGCTTAGCTCTGGGGGGCGGGCCCTACAATGAGCAGTTCTTC,CASSLALGGGPYNEQFF
TRBJ1-1,TRBV2,.,.,TGTGCCAGCAGTGGTTGGCGGGGGACTGAAGCTTTCTTT,CASSGWRGTEAFF
TRBJ1-5,TRBV7-8,.,.,TGTGCCAGCAGCTTAGGGGGGGGGGGAAGGTCGCAGCCCCAGCATTTT,CASSLGGGGRSQPQHF
TRBJ2-2,TRBV4-2,TRBD2,.,TGTGCCAGCAGCCAAGTAGGGGGAGCGGGAGGTAACGGGGAGCTGTTTTTT,CASSQVGGAGGNGELFF
TRBJ2-3,TRBV7-9,.,many,TGTGCCAGCAGCTTGCTCGGGACTAGCACAGATACGCAGTATTTT,CASSLLGTSTDTQYF
TRBJ2-3,TRBV7-8,TRBD2,few,TGTGCCAGCAGGGAGAGTAGCGGGACGGGGACGCAGTATTTT,CASRESSGTGTQYF
TRBJ2-3,TRBV11-2,TRBD1,few,TGTGCCATCCGACAGGGCTCCTGGGCAGATACGCAGTATTTT,CAIRQGSWADTQYF
TRBJ2-7,TRBV21-1,.,few,TGTGCCAGCAGCAAGGAAGCAACCTACGAGCAGTACTTC,CASSKEATYEQYF
TRBJ2-3,TRBV20-1,.,.,TGCAGTGCTGGGGGCCAGGCCACAGATACGCAGTATTTT,CSAGGQATDTQYF
TRBJ2-5,TRBV20-1,TRBD2,many,TGCAGTGCTAGAGACCCTGGACTAGCGGGAGGAGAGACCCAGTACTTC,CSARDPGLAGGETQYF
TRBJ1-1,TRBV4-2,TRBD1,.,TGTGCCAGCAGCCAAGGACAGGGGGTGAACACTGAAGCTTTCTTT,CASSQGQGVNTEAFF
TRBJ1-2,TRBV14,.,.,TGTGCCAGCAGCCAAGACACAGGGTTCGGCTATGGCTACACCTTC,CASSQDTGFGYGYTF
TRBJ2-5,TRBV7-8,.,few,TGTGCCAGCAGCACTCCACAGTTCCAAGAGACCCAGTACTTC,CASSTPQFQETQYF
TRBJ2-4,TRBV5-6,.,few,TGTGCCAGCAGCCCATGGACAGCGAAAAACATTCAGTACTTC,CASSPWTAKNIQYF
TRBJ2-3,TRBV18,TRBD1,few,TGTGCCAGCTTCCAGGCGTCGGGACAGAGCACAGATACGCAGTATTTT,CASFQASGQSTDTQYF
TRBJ2-1,TRBV7-9,TRBD1,many,TGTGCCACCTCCGGGACAGCGCACAATGAGCAGTTCTTC,CATSGTAHNEQFF
TRBJ2-5,TRBV5-5,.,few,TGTGCCAGCAGCTTAGGGCTTGGCCATGGGGGAGAGACCCAGTACTTC,CASSLGLGHGGETQYF
TRBJ2-7,TRBV20-1,.,.,TGCAGTGCTAGTCTATCGGGGGGCGGTTACGAGCAGTACTTC,CSASLSGGGYEQYF
TRBJ1-5,TRBV7-9,.,.,TGTGCCAGCAGCCCGATGACAGGAAATCAGCCCCAGCATTTT,CASSPMTGNQPQHF
TRBJ2-5,TRBV5-1,TRBD2,.,TGCGCCAGCAGCTTGGCGGGACTACCAGAAGAGACCCAGTACTTC,CASSLAGLPEETQYF
TRBJ1-2,TRBV2,.,.,TGTGCCAGCACGGGGGACCTTTATGGCTACACCTTC,CASTGDLYGYTF
TRBJ2-7,TRBV6-6,.,.,TGTGCCAGCACTCCGAGGGACCCCTCCTACGAGCAGTACTTC,CASTPRDPSYEQYF
TRBJ2-3,TRBV4-1,.,many,TGCGCCAGCAGCCATCCAGGGGGGACAGATACGCAGTATTTT,CASSHPGGTDTQYF
TRBJ2-7,TRBV5-1,TRBD1,few,TGCGCCAGCAGAGGACAGGGGACCGACGAGCAGTACTTC,CASRGQGTDEQYF
TRBJ2-5,TRBV5-1,.,.,TGCGCCAGCACCATATTAAGGGGGGAGACCCAGTACTTC,CASTILRGETQYF
TRBJ1-5,TRBV20-1,.,few,TGCAGTGCTAGGCCAAGTGCGGGGTTGCATCAGCCCCAGCATTTT,CSARPSAGLHQPQHF
TRBJ2-7,TRBV20-1,TRBD2,many,TGCAGTGCCTCCTGGGGACTAGCGGGAGTGAAGCAGTACTTC,CSASWGLAGVKQYF
TRBJ1-3,TRBV12-3/TRBV12-4,.,few,TGTGCCAGCAGTCAAGGGGGAGACACCATATATTTT,CASSQGGDTIYF
TRBJ2-5,TRBV28,.,.,TGTGCCAGCAGTTTCGCAGGAGGAAAAGAGACCCAGTACTTC,CASSFAGGKETQYF
TRBJ1-5,TRBV5-1,.,few,TGCGCCAGCAGCTTTAGGGGAGAGGGGCAGCCCCAGCATTTT,CASSFRGEGQPQHF
TRBJ2-2,TRBV6-2/TRBV6-3,.,.,TGTGCCAGCAGTGACGAGGGGGGGATCGGGGAGCTGTTTTTT,CASSDEGGIGELFF
TRBJ2-2,TRBV10-1,TRBD1,many,TGCGCCAGCAGTACGACAGGGGCGACCGGGGAGCTGTTTTTT,CASSTTGATGELFF
TRBJ2-1,TRBV9,.,few,TGTGCCAGCAGCCCCCGAGGAGGATACTACAATGAGCAGTTCTTC,CASSPRGGYYNEQFF
TRBJ1-1,TRBV20-1,.,few,TGCAGTGCTAGAGCCCAGGTGAACACTGAAGCTTTCTTT,CSARAQVNTEAFF
TRBJ2-7,TRBV3-2,.,.,TGTGCCAGCAGCCCTGGTGGGGGACAGGGATACGAGCAGTACTTC,CASSPGGGQGYEQYF
TRBJ1-2,TRBV5-1,.,many,TGCGCCAGCAGCTTGGCCGCAGGGGACCTTAACTATGGCTACACCTTC,CASSLAAGDLNYGYTF
TRBJ2-7,TRBV7-9,.,.,TGTGCCAGCAACCGGGACGGGTCAATTACGTCCTACGAGCAGTACTTC,CASNRDGSITSYEQYF
TRBJ2-7,TRBV3-1,TRBD1,few,TGTGCCAGCAGCGCGCCGGGACAGTCTGGCGAGCAGTACTTC,CASSAPGQSGEQYF
TRBJ1-2,TRBV6-5,.,few,TGTGCCAGCAGTTACTCGATGTCCAGGGATGGCTACACCTTC,CASSYSMSRDGYTF
TRBJ1-1,TRBV28,TRBD1,.,TGTGCCAGCAGTTCGGCCGGGACAGGGACTTCGGATTTCTTT,CASSSAGTGTSDFF
TRBJ2-3,TRBV6-2/TRBV6-3,TRBD2,many,TGTGCCAGCAGTTACTCGGTCGGGAGGACAGATACGCAGTATTTT,CASSYSVGRTDTQYF
TRBJ2-5,TRBV11-1,TRBD2,.,TGTGCCAGCAGCTTAAATAGAGGGACTAGCGGAACAGAGACCCAGTACTTC,CASSLNRGTSGTETQYF
TRBJ2-2,TRBV7-2,TRBD1,few,TGTGCCAGTACCCCCCCCGGACAGGGGAACACCGGGGAGCTGTTTTTT,CASTPPGQGNTGELFF
TRBJ2-7,TRBV20-1,TRBD2,many,TGCAGTGGAAGTAGCGGGCCTTCCTACGAGCAGTACTTC,CSGSSGPSYEQYF